What follows are 30 T cell receptor beta chains derived from one specimen sequenced in a study of tumor-infiltrating lymphocytes in primary liver carcinoma. Scientists recovered RNA and DNA together from around 20-30 mg of unsorted bulk tissue. From around 500 ng of total RNA, TCR beta-specific cDNA was reverse-transcribed using a constant-region primer. ARM-PCR was slightly modified, and three nested multiplex PCR rounds with it gave rise to the TCR beta libraries. Each of the first two PCR rounds ran approximately 10 cycles with TRBV1-TRBV30 forward and C-beta reverse primers. One entry per CDR3 protein results from TCRdb running MiXCR on the multiplex PCR reads. The sample lists tens of thousands of distinct CDR3 sequences, approximately 71% seen once, with roughly 30% in the top ten. Specimen: liver tumor tissue from sampling region 3. Subset described: tumor region T3, left-lateral pole. The receptors stem from a woman aged 25 to 39 with primary liver carcinoma and hepatitis B virus infection.

This clonotype was observed at least ten times. The rearrangement joins TRBV7-8 to TRBJ2-7; unclear D gene. V lost 1 base, J lost 1 base, and 8 bases lay in between. Germline CDR1 SGHVS, CDR2 FQNEAQ. This CDR3 spans 14 amino acids. The CDR3 DNA sequence: TGTGCCAGCAGCTTAGAGCCGGTATCCTACGAGCAGTACTTC. It specifies CASSLEPVSYEQYF. Combining the CDR3 with reference TRBV7-8 and TRBJ2-7 gives the whole variable domain GAGVSQSPRYKVAKRGQDVALRCDPISGHVSLFWYQQALGQGPEFLTYFQNEAQLDKSGLPSDRFFAERPEGSVSTLKIQRTQQEDSAVYLCASSLEPVSYEQYFGPGTRLTVT.

As regards this clonotype: The junction departs from germline at one end; a sequencing error may be responsible. The chain uses TRBV6-5 and TRBJ2-7, with D possibly TRBD1 on 6 matching bases. The CDR3 contains 15 residues. Germline V gives CDR1 MNHEY, CDR2 SVGAGI. In DNA form, the CDR3 reads TGCGCCAGCAATTACAAGGACAGCTGCTCCTACGAGCAGTACTTC. This translates into CASNYKDSCSYEQYF.

Concerning this clonotype: At one of its ends the junction is not consistent with the germline gene, which may arise from a read error. The CDR3 loop reads CASNPPGQGVGKETQYF. The DNA of the CDR3 is TGTGCCAGCAACCCCCCTGGTCAGGGAGTTGGGAAAGAGACCCAGTACTTT. The chain combines TRBV11-2 with TRBJ2-5; D possibly matches TRBD1 or TRBD2 (5 bases each). In germline, CDR1 is SGHAT, CDR2 FQNNGV. The CDR3 loop spans 17 amino acids.

On this clonotype: The junction departs from the called germline gene at one end, perhaps through a read error. The rearrangement joins TRBV6-5 to TRBJ2-2, with TRBD2 as a possible D gene (5 bases). CDR1 and CDR2 (germline): MNHEY, SVGAGI. The CDR3 is made up of 15 amino acids. This CDR3 reads CANTPRIGFTGEPFF. The CDR3, as DNA: TGTGCCAACACTCCGCGGATAGGGTTCACCGGGGAGCCGTTTTTT.

J is TRBJ1-2 and V is TRBV29-1; 9 nucleotides match TRBD1. The CDR3 is made up of 12 amino acids. Germline CDR1 SQVTM, CDR2 ANQGSEA. V shed 3 bases, J shed 11 bases, and the junction held 7 bases outside the gene matches. CDR3 amino acids: CSVEDRGYDYTF. The CDR3 DNA sequence: TGCAGCGTTGAGGACAGGGGCTATGATTACACCTTC.

A few counts support this clonotype. The rearrangement joins TRBV11-2 to TRBJ2-1; tentative D call: TRBD2 (5 bases). V lost 10 bases and J 10 bases, leaving 23 bases between the germline ends. The CDR3 sequence is 14 residues long. Germline V gene lookup returns CDR1 SGHAT and CDR2 FQNNGV. CDR3: CATSPDSRYREQFF. In nucleotides, the CDR3 is TGTGCCACTAGTCCGGACTCGAGGTATAGGGAGCAGTTCTTC.

About this clonotype: Since a much larger clone is just one base distant, this may be a read error. The chain uses TRBV5-5 and TRBJ2-7; a weak D match, TRBD1 (6 bases). Germline-derived CDR1 and CDR2 are SGHKS and YYEKEE (reference sequence). The CDR3 totals 15 residues. CDR3: CASSLTRTAIYEHYF. CDR3 bases: TGTGCCAGCAGCTTGACCCGGACAGCCATCTACGAGCATTACTTC.

On this clonotype: One end of the junction varies from germline; a read error may be responsible. The genes are TRBV10-3 and TRBJ2-1; D call uncertain. Germline V gene lookup returns CDR1 ENHRY and CDR2 SYGVKD. This CDR3 contains 14 residues. The CDR3 reads CAISPTATRNQQFF. Here the CDR3 DNA reads TGTGCAATCAGTCCCACGGCGACCCGGAATCAGCAGTTCTTC.

This clonotype was observed at least ten times. The CDR3 DNA follows: TGTGCCAGCAGCTCAACAGGGGGACTTTCCTACGAGCAGTACTTC. Translating gives CASSSTGGLSYEQYF. This chain links TRBV11-2 with TRBJ2-7, with 8 bases aligning to TRBD1. Germline V CDR1 and CDR2: SGHAT, FQNNGV. The CDR3 runs to 15 residues. V lost 4 bases to trimming and J lost 1 base; unmatched junction nucleotides: 6.

The genes are TRBV12-3 or TRBV12-4 and TRBJ2-7; the match to TRBD2 covers 7 bases. V lost 8 bases to trimming and J lost 5 bases; unmatched junction nucleotides: 15. The CDR3 has 15 amino acids. CDR3 coding DNA: TGTGCCAGCGGCCAAGAAACGGGAGGTCGGAACGAGCAGTACTTC. The encoded protein is CASGQETGGRNEQYF.

On this clonotype itself: At one of its ends the junction is not consistent with the germline gene, which may arise from a read error. This chain joins TRBV11-2 and TRBJ2-5; D may be TRBD1 (6 bases). The CDR3 runs 16 residues. CDR1 is SGHAT, CDR2 FQNNGV, per germline. The CDR3 loop is CVSSTRTGSAKETQYF. The CDR3 DNA reads as TGTGTCAGCAGCACAAGAACAGGGAGCGCGAAAGAGACCCAATACTTC. Complete variable domain (other parts from reference TRBV11-2 and TRBJ2-5): EAGVAQSPRYKIIEKRQSVAFWCNPISGHATLYWYQQILGQGPKLLIQFQNNGVVDDSQLPKDRFSAERLKGVDSTLKIQPAKLEDSAVYLCVSSTRTGSAKETQYFGPGTRLLVL.

Only a few counts were recorded for this clonotype. Sequence at one end of the junction differs from germline and may be a read error. The V gene is TRBV11-2, the J gene TRBJ2-3; 7 bases align to TRBD2. The length of the CDR3 is 15 residues. Germline loops: CDR1 SGHAT, CDR2 FQNNGV. Here the CDR3 DNA reads TGTGCCAGCAGCTTCGGACTAGGATGCACAGAAACGCAGTATTTT. Translation: CASSFGLGCTETQYF. Based on the CDR3 plus reference TRBV11-2 and TRBJ2-3, the full variable domain is EAGVAQSPRYKIIEKRQSVAFWCNPISGHATLYWYQQILGQGPKLLIQFQNNGVVDDSQLPKDRFSAERLKGVDSTLKIQPAKLEDSAVYLCASSFGLGCTETQYFGPGTRLTVL.

V usage is TRBV6-1 and J usage is TRBJ2-2; D might be TRBD1 or TRBD2, each matching 6 bases. Trimming cost V 7 bases and J 1 base, with 25 bases left between them. Germline values: CDR1 MNHNS, CDR2 SASEGT. The CDR3 is made up of 19 amino acids. The CDR3 loop reads CASNETLPGGAVNTGELFF. CDR3 bases: TGTGCCAGCAACGAAACCCTTCCCGGGGGCGCCGTGAACACCGGGGAGCTGTTTTTT.

On this clonotype: At one boundary the junction diverges from the germline segment, which might be a read error. The rearrangement joins TRBV5-4 to TRBJ1-1; D ambiguous. Germline V gene lookup returns CDR1 SGHNT and CDR2 YYREEE (reference sequence). The CDR3 extends over 15 amino acids. CDR3: CARSWSGVEYNEAFF. The CDR3 DNA sequence: TGTGCCAGAAGCTGGTCCGGGGTCGAGTACAATGAAGCTTTCTTT.

As concerns this clonotype: Germline is not matched at one junction end, which may reflect a read error. The rearrangement uses TRBV4-3 and TRBJ2-1, with unresolved D. CDR1 LGHNA and CDR2 YSLEER come from the germline V gene. The CDR3 sequence is 16 residues long. Written as DNA, the CDR3 is TGCGCTAGCAGCCAGGATTGGAACTACGCCTACAATGAGCAGTTCTTC. Protein product: CASSQDWNYAYNEQFF.

In this sample, this clonotype turned up a few times. Sequence at one end of the junction differs from germline and may be a read error. The V and J genes are TRBV7-8 and TRBJ1-2; tentatively, D is TRBD1 (6 bases). Germline CDR1 and CDR2: SGHVS and FQNEAQ. The CDR3 is made up of 14 amino acids. CDR3 nucleotides: TGTGTCAGCAGCTCCGGTAGGGGGTCCTATGGCTACACCTTC. It encodes CVSSSGRGSYGYTF.

Remarks on this clonotype: A junction boundary mismatches the germline segment, possibly from a read error. The chain carries TRBV28 and TRBJ2-7, with D perhaps matching TRBD2 (5 bases). The CDR3 totals 15 residues. Germline CDR1 reads MDHEN; CDR2 reads SYDVKM. CDR3: CASGFVLADNYEQYF. The CDR3 DNA is TGTGCCAGCGGTTTCGTGCTAGCAGATAACTACGAGCAGTACTTC.

This clonotype has just one count. As the CDR3 is not closed by the conserved phenylalanine or tryptophan, this likely results from a read error. The J gene is TRBJ2-5, the V gene TRBV11-2, with 9 bases fitting TRBD2. From germline, CDR1 is SGHAT and CDR2 FQNNGV. The CDR3 runs to 16 residues. As DNA, the CDR3 is TGTGTCAGCAGCTTTCGAACGGGGACTAGCCGAGAGACCCAGTACTAC. Protein: CVSSFRTGTSRETQYY.

About this clonotype: At one of its ends the junction is not consistent with the germline gene, which may arise from a read error. CDR3 in amino acids: CASSWRRGEGTQYF. The DNA for the CDR3 is TGTGCAAGCAGCTGGAGACGGGGGGAAGGGACCCAGTACTTC. The chain employs TRBV11-2 and TRBJ2-5; the match to TRBD2 covers 7 bases. The CDR3 has 14 amino acids. The germline V gene has CDR1 SGHAT and CDR2 FQNNGV. The full variable domain, in which reference TRBV11-2 and TRBJ2-5 provide the parts outside the CDR3, is EAGVAQSPRYKIIEKRQSVAFWCNPISGHATLYWYQQILGQGPKLLIQFQNNGVVDDSQLPKDRFSAERLKGVDSTLKIQPAKLEDSAVYLCASSWRRGEGTQYFGPGTRLLVL.

About this clonotype itself: Because the CDR3 is missing its conserved closing phenylalanine or tryptophan, this is likely a read error. CDR3 protein: CASSFSTSLGVYTL. CDR3 DNA: TGTGCCAGCAGCTTTTCAACGTCCTTGGGAGTCTACACCCTC. The chain couples TRBV11-1 to TRBJ1-2; D is unclear. Germline CDR1 SGHAT, CDR2 FQDESV (reference sequence). CDR3 size: 14 residues. The V end was cut by 3 bases, the J end by 10 bases, with 18 bases between.

A single count supports this clonotype. One end of the junction is discordant with germline, which a read error may explain. The gene calls are TRBV7-8 and TRBJ2-3; 8 nucleotides line up with TRBD2. Germline CDR1 reads SGHVS; CDR2 reads FQNEAQ. The CDR3 loop spans 18 amino acids. The CDR3 here is CVSSPLRGSGSASDTQYF. The DNA of the CDR3 is TGTGTCAGCAGCCCCCTGCGGGGGAGCGGGAGCGCCTCAGATACGCAGTATTTT.

Regarding this clonotype: A much larger clone sits a single nucleotide away, making a read error possible. It is likely a read error, because the conserved phenylalanine at the end of the CDR3 is missing. The chain uses TRBV6-1 and TRBJ2-1; TRBD2 matches at 8 bases. Germline V lookup: CDR1 MNHNS, CDR2 SASEGT. The CDR3 consists of 14 residues. This CDR3 is CATRAGDSHNEQFL. DNA of the CDR3: TGTGCCACCAGAGCGGGGGACTCCCACAATGAGCAGTTCCTC.

This clonotype was counted a single time. A much more abundant neighbour one base away suggests this may be a read error. This rearrangement joins TRBV6-1 to TRBJ2-7; 8 nucleotides line up with TRBD2. This CDR3 region has 16 residues. The germline gives CDR1 MNHNS, CDR2 SASEGT. The CDR3 spells CASCEGGTGRAHEQYF. The CDR3 DNA follows: TGTGCCAGCTGTGAAGGGGGTACCGGGAGGGCCCACGAGCAGTACTTC.

This clonotype was detected a few times. Compared with germline, one end of the junction differs, possibly owing to a read error. The chain couples TRBV6-1 to TRBJ1-1; no firm D call. This CDR3 region has 14 residues. Germline loops: CDR1 MNHNS, CDR2 SASEGT. The chain's CDR3 is CVSSDMTLNTEAFF. The CDR3 nucleotides are TGTGTCAGCAGTGACATGACATTGAACACTGAAGCTTTCTTT.

This clonotype was counted ten times or more. One end of the junction is discordant with germline, which a read error may explain. This chain connects TRBV11-2 to TRBJ2-7; 12 bases match TRBD2. This CDR3 region has 15 residues. CDR1 is SGHAT, CDR2 FQNNGV, per germline. Here the CDR3 reads CASSDPSGRENEQYF. The CDR3 DNA sequence: TGTGCCAGCAGCGATCCTAGCGGGAGGGAAAACGAGCAATACTTC.

Remarks on this clonotype: A read error is likely, as this CDR3 ends without the conserved phenylalanine or tryptophan. V is TRBV4-3 and J is TRBJ2-1; D ambiguous. This CDR3 region has 14 residues. The germline gives CDR1 LGHNA, CDR2 YSLEER. CDR3 nucleotides: TGCGCCAGTAGCCACACAGAGTTGGGCAATGAGCAGTTCCTC. This sequence encodes CASSHTELGNEQFL.

Remarks on this clonotype: A much larger clone differs by one base, so this may be a read error. This chain connects TRBV11-2 to TRBJ2-1, with D perhaps matching TRBD2 (5 bases). The CDR3 sequence is 15 residues long. In germline, CDR1 is SGHAT, CDR2 FQNNGV. The CDR3 region has the DNA TGTGTCAGCAGCTTCCGGACGGGGACCTACAATGAGCAGTTCTTC. This sequence encodes CVSSFRTGTYNEQFF.

The chain is built from TRBV11-2 and TRBJ2-1, with TRBD2 matching over 8 bases. This CDR3 has 15 residues. In germline, CDR1 is SGHAT, CDR2 FQNNGV. V trimming: 5 bases; J trimming: 7 bases; junction bases outside the gene matches: 10. DNA for the CDR3: TGTGCCAGCAGCCCAAGACTAGCGCCTGAAAATGAGCAGTTCTTC. As protein: CASSPRLAPENEQFF.

On this clonotype: With a much larger clone just one base away, this may be a read error. V and J are TRBV6-1 and TRBJ2-2; the D gene could be TRBD1 or TRBD2 (5 bases each). Germline V CDR1 and CDR2: MNHNS, SASEGT. The CDR3 spans 14 residues. Trimming left V 6 bases short and J 2 bases short, with 10 bases between. CDR3 nucleotides: TGTGCCAGCAGACGGGACCTAAACACCGGGGAGCTGTTTTTT. The encoded protein is CASRRDLNTGELFF.

In the case of this clonotype: A much bigger clone sits one base away, suggesting this may be a read error. The rearrangement uses TRBV12-3 or TRBV12-4 and TRBJ1-1; D unclear. This CDR3 has 12 amino acids. Trimming left V 6 bases short and J 2 bases short, with 7 bases between. The CDR3, as DNA: TGTGCCAGCAGGCTGGCAAACACTGAAGCTTTCTTT. Residues: CASRLANTEAFF.